A single sample gave rise to the 21 T cell receptor beta chains below, sequenced in a study of shared clonotypes between healthy human individuals. The repertoire was sequenced with immunoSEQ multiplex PCR; TCRdb's copy has only in-frame clones and lacks some. The sample records about 95,000 clones, 67% being singletons. Sequenced sample: memory CD8+ T cells sorted from blood. Subset reported: CD45RO+ cells pooled with CCR7-negative TemRA cells. All receptors derive from a man between 25 and 39 years old in good health.

This clone appeared a few times. This chain links TRBV7-9 with TRBJ2-1, with TRBD2 identical over 9 bases. This CDR3 contains 15 residues. Germline-derived CDR1 and CDR2 are SEHNR and FQNEAQ (reference sequence). V was clipped by 5 bases and J by 4 bases; unmatched bases: 6. CDR3 in DNA: TGTGCCAGCAGCCCCACTAGCGGGCCTTACAATGAGCAGTTCTTC. Translating gives CASSPTSGPYNEQFF.

The chain links TRBV29-1 to TRBJ2-7; 7 nucleotides agree with TRBD2. With V trimmed by 5 bases and J by 5 bases, 3 bases remained unmatched. The CDR3 sequence is 11 residues long. The germline V gene has CDR1 SQVTM and CDR2 ANQGSEA. The CDR3 protein is CSVREGNEQYF. In nucleotides, the CDR3 is TGCAGCGTTAGGGAGGGCAACGAGCAGTACTTC.

This clone was found a few times. The gene calls are TRBV7-9 and TRBJ1-1, with D maybe TRBD1 (5 bases). V lost 5 bases, J lost 4 bases, and 17 bases lay in between. There are 15 residues in the CDR3. Looked up from germline, CDR1 is SEHNR and CDR2 is FQNEAQ (reference sequence). The CDR3 loop reads CASSAPGLAITEAFF. The DNA of the CDR3 is TGTGCCAGCAGCGCCCCGGGGCTAGCGATCACTGAAGCTTTCTTT.

The rearrangement uses TRBV27 and TRBJ2-7; D possibly corresponds to TRBD1 (6 bases). Germline CDR1 is MNHEY and CDR2 is SMNVEV (reference sequence). Trimming pared 3 bases from V and 9 bases from J, leaving 21 bases between. The length of the CDR3 is 15 residues. The CDR3 DNA reads TGTGCCAGCAGTTTTTGGGTACAGGGACGCAGACGGCAGTACTTC. This encodes CASSFWVQGRRRQYF.

V usage is TRBV5-1 and J usage is TRBJ1-4; 9 bases fit TRBD1. The germline V gene has CDR1 SGHRS and CDR2 YFSETQ. The CDR3 contains 17 residues. V lost 4 bases to trimming and J lost 2 bases; unmatched junction nucleotides: 9. This CDR3 reads CASSIGQGRSTNEKLFF. The CDR3 nucleotides are TGCGCCAGCAGCATAGGACAGGGGCGGTCGACTAATGAAAAACTGTTTTTT.

CDR3 DNA sequence: TGTGCCAGGTCGGGGGGGAATCAGCCCCAGCATTTT. Residues: CARSGGNQPQHF. The genes are TRBV7-9 and TRBJ1-5, with D possibly TRBD1 on 5 matching bases. CDR1 is SEHNR, CDR2 FQNEAQ, per germline (reference sequence). The V end was cut by 9 bases, the J end by 4 bases, with 10 bases between. This CDR3 has 12 amino acids.

The chain recombines TRBV27 with TRBJ2-1; TRBD2 agrees at 12 bases. Germline V gene data show CDR1 as MNHEY and CDR2 as SMNVEV (reference sequence). The CDR3 sequence is 18 residues long. V shed 2 bases, J shed 5 bases, and the junction held 10 bases outside the gene matches. The DNA for the CDR3 is TGTGCCAGCAGTTTACGGATAGTAGGACTAGCGGGAAACAATGAGCAGTTCTTC. Protein: CASSLRIVGLAGNNEQFF.

The J gene is TRBJ2-3, the V gene TRBV5-4; 11 bases are a match to TRBD2. Germline lookup yields CDR1 SGHNT and CDR2 YYREEE (reference sequence). With 4 bases clipped from V and 3 bases from J, the junction kept 4 bases outside the gene matches. This CDR3 spans 15 amino acids. CDR3 bases: TGTGCCAGCAGCGATAGGACTAGCGGGACAGATACGCAGTATTTT. Translated: CASSDRTSGTDTQYF.

J is TRBJ2-2 and V is TRBV6-1; maybe TRBD1 (5 bases). There are 18 residues in the CDR3. Germline V gene data show CDR1 as MNHNS and CDR2 as SASEGT. Between the trimmed V and J ends, which lost 1 base and 2 bases, there was a span of 17 bases. The DNA for the CDR3 is TGTGCCAGCAGTGAAGGTTTTGGCAGGGCCGATAACACCGGGGAGCTGTTTTTT. It specifies CASSEGFGRADNTGELFF.

V gene TRBV25-1 combines with J gene TRBJ2-7, with 14 bases lining up with TRBD2. The CDR3 covers 16 residues. The germline gives CDR1 MGHDK, CDR2 SYGVNS. J lost 0 bases, V lost 6 bases, and 4 bases had no gene match. CDR3 region: CASSFGLAGGSYEQYF. Written as DNA, the CDR3 is TGTGCCAGCAGCTTCGGACTAGCGGGGGGCTCCTACGAGCAGTACTTC.

The V and J genes are TRBV5-1 and TRBJ2-2; TRBD2 is a possible D gene (6 bases). The CDR3 is 16 residues long. V lost 0 bases and J 4 bases, leaving 13 bases between the germline ends. Germline V gene sequence: CDR1 SGHRS, CDR2 YFSETQ. CDR3 nucleotides: TGCGCCAGCAGCTTGGAAGGCAGGGAGGCCACCGGGGAGCTGTTTTTT. Translating it yields CASSLEGREATGELFF.

This clone was picked up a small number of times. The V call is TRBV7-9, the J call TRBJ2-3; 7 bases agree with TRBD2. Germline CDR1 SEHNR, CDR2 FQNEAQ (reference sequence). V shed 5 bases, J shed 0 bases, and the junction held 5 bases outside the gene matches. The CDR3 loop spans 15 amino acids. CDR3 in amino acids: CASSPSGWSTDTQYF. As DNA, the CDR3 is TGTGCCAGCAGCCCTAGCGGTTGGAGCACAGATACGCAGTATTTT.

The chain has TRBV27 and TRBJ1-2, with 10 bases identical to TRBD1. CDR1 and CDR2 (germline): MNHEY, SMNVEV (reference sequence). The junction had 15 bases not matched to a gene; V was cut back by 6 bases and J by 8 bases. This CDR3 has 16 amino acids. CDR3 bases: TGTGCCAGCAGCCCCCGGGACAGGGGCCAAACAAGGGGCTACACCTTC. Protein: CASSPRDRGQTRGYTF.

This clone appeared many times. Different DNA sequences within this sample yield the same CDR3. For the CDR3, the DNA is TGTGCCAGCACCAGGGTGAGGGAGGCTAGCGGGAGTCTCAATGAGCAGTTCTTC. Its translation: CASTRVREASGSLNEQFF. The gene calls are TRBV27 and TRBJ2-1; 10 nucleotides line up with TRBD2. Germline values: CDR1 MNHEY, CDR2 SMNVEV (reference sequence). The CDR3 totals 18 residues. Unmatched junction bases numbered 18, after V lost 7 bases and J lost 6 bases.

The J gene is TRBJ2-7, the V gene TRBV7-2; TRBD2 matches 7 bases. This CDR3 contains 15 residues. V shed 2 bases, J shed 2 bases, and the junction held 6 bases outside the gene matches. The germline gives CDR1 SGHTA, CDR2 FQGNSA. CDR3 sequence (DNA): TGTGCCAGCAGCTTACAGCGGGGAATCACCTACGAGCAGTACTTC. Translated: CASSLQRGITYEQYF.

The chain links TRBV5-5 to TRBJ2-7, with D tentatively TRBD1 (7 bases). Per the germline V gene, CDR1 is SGHKS and CDR2 is YYEKEE (reference sequence). V lost 2 bases to trimming and J lost 7 bases, with 16 bases between them. This CDR3 spans 14 amino acids. DNA for the CDR3: TGTGCCAGCAGCTTCATAGCAGGGGGGTTTGAGCAGTACTTC. This encodes CASSFIAGGFEQYF.

The V call is TRBV13, the J call TRBJ2-7, with 9 bases aligning to TRBD2. This CDR3 is 15 amino acids long. Trimming at V came to 5 bases and at J to 2 bases, leaving 7 bases not matched to a gene. Per the germline V gene, CDR1 is PRHDT and CDR2 is FYEKMQ (reference sequence). CDR3 DNA sequence: TGTGCCAGCAGCCCCCCTAGCGGGATCACCTACGAGCAGTACTTC. Encoded protein: CASSPPSGITYEQYF.

This rearrangement joins TRBV5-1 to TRBJ1-3, with a weak D call TRBD1 (5 bases). The CDR3 loop spans 16 amino acids. Trimming left V 4 bases short and J 4 bases short, with 18 bases between. Germline V gene lookup returns CDR1 SGHRS and CDR2 YFSETQ. The CDR3 loop reads CASSLMSGTMGNTIYF. In nucleotides, the CDR3 is TGCGCCAGCAGCCTGATGAGCGGGACGATGGGAAACACCATATATTTT.

V usage is TRBV28 and J usage is TRBJ2-3, with D hard to call. CDR1 and CDR2 (germline): MDHEN, SYDVKM. The CDR3 is 15 amino acids. The V end was cut by 0 bases, the J end by 3 bases, with 10 bases between. CDR3 nucleotides: TGTGCCAGCAGTTTATGGGAAGAATCTACAGATACGCAGTATTTT. Amino acids: CASSLWEESTDTQYF.

Remarks on this clone: The sample holds other DNA sequences that translate to the same CDR3. This chain uses TRBV28 with TRBJ1-5; TRBD1 aligns across 9 bases. The germline CDR1 and CDR2 sequences are MDHEN and SYDVKM. J lost 6 bases, V lost 3 bases, and 6 bases had no gene match. This CDR3 region has 15 residues. In nucleotides, the CDR3 is TGTGCCAGCAGTTTGGGACAGGGATTTCGTCAGCCCCAGCATTTT. This gives the protein CASSLGQGFRQPQHF.

This clone was counted ten times or more. The J gene is TRBJ2-3, the V gene TRBV6-1, with TRBD1 matching 12 bases. V lost 6 bases to trimming and J lost 4 bases; unmatched junction nucleotides: 5. CDR1 and CDR2 from the germline V gene are MNHNS and SASEGT. The CDR3 loop spans 15 amino acids. The CDR3 spells CASSPGTGGPDTQYF. In nucleotides, the CDR3 is TGTGCCAGCAGCCCCGGGACAGGGGGCCCAGATACGCAGTATTTT.